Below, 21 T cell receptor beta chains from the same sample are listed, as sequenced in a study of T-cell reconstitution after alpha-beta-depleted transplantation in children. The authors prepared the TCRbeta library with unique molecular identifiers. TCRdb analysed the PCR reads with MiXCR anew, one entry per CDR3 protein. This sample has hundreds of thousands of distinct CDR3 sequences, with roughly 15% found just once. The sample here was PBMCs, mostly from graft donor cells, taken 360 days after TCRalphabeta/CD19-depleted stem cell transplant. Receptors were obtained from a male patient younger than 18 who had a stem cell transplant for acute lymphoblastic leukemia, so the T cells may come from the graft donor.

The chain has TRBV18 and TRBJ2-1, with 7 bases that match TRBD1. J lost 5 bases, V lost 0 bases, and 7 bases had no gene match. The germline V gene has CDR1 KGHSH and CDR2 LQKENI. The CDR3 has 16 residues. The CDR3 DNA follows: TGTGCCAGCTCACCACCTCACCGGGACAGACACAATGAGCAGTTCTTC. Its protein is CASSPPHRDRHNEQFF.

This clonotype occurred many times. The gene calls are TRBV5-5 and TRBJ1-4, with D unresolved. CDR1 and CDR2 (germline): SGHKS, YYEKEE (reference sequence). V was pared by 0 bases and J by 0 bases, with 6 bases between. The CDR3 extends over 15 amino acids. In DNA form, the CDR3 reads TGTGCCAGCAGCTTGGGGCACGCAACTAATGAAAAACTGTTTTTT. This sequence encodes CASSLGHATNEKLFF.

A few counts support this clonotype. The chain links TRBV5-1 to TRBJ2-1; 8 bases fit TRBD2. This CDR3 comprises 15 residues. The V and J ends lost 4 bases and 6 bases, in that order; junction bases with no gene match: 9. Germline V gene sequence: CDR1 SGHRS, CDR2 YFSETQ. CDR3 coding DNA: TGCGCCAGCAGCGAAACTAGCGGAGCCAGCAATGAGCAGTTCTTC. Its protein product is CASSETSGASNEQFF.

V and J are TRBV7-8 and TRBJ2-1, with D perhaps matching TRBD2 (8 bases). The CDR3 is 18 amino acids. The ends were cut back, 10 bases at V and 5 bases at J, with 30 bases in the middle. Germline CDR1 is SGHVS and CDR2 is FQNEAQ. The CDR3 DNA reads TGTGCCACCAACATCGGGACAGATCTTGGGACTAGGGACAATGAGCAGTTCTTC. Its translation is CATNIGTDLGTRDNEQFF.

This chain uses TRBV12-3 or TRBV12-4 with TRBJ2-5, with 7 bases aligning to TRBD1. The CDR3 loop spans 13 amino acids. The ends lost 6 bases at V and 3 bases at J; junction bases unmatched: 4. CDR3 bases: TGTGCCAGCAGGCGTACAGGGGAAGAGACCCAGTACTTC. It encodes CASRRTGEETQYF.

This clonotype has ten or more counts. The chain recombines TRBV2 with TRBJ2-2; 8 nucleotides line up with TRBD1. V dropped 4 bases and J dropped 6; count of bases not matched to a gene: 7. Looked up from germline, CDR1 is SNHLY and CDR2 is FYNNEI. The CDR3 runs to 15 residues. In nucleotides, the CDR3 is TGTGCCAGCAGTGCAGCACGGACAGGGCCCGGGGAGCTGTTTTTT. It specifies CASSAARTGPGELFF. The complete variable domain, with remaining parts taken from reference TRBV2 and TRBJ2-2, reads EPEVTQTPSHQVTQMGQEVILRCVPISNHLYFYWYRQILGQKVEFLVSFYNNEISEKSEIFDDQFSVERPDGSNFTLKIRSTKLEDSAMYFCASSAARTGPGELFFGEGSRLTVL.

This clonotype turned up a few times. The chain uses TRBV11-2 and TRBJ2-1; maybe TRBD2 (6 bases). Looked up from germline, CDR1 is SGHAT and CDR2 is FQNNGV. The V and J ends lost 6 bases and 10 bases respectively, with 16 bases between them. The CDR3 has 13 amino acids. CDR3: CASRGAGFGEQFF. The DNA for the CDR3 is TGTGCCAGCAGGGGTGCGGGATTTGGAGAGCAGTTCTTC.

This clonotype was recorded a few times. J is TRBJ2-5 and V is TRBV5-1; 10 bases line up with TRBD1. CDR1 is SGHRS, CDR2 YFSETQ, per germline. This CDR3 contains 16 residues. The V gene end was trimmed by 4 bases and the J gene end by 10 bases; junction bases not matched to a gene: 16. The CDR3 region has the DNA TGCGCCAGCAGCAAAATAGCCGGGACAGGGGACCCAGGCCAGTACTTC. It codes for CASSKIAGTGDPGQYF.

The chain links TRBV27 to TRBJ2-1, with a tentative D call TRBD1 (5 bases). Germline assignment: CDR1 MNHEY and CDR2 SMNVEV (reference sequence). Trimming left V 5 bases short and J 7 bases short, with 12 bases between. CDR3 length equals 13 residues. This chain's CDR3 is CASSLTVGNEQFF. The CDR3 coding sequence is TGTGCCAGCAGTCTGACAGTAGGGAATGAGCAGTTCTTC.

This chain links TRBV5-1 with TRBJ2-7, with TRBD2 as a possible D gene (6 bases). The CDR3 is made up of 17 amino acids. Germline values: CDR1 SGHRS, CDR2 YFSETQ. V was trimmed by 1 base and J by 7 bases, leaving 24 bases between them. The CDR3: CASSLKGSSGRRREQYF. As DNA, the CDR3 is TGCGCCAGCAGCTTGAAGGGGAGTAGCGGTCGAAGAAGGGAGCAGTACTTC.

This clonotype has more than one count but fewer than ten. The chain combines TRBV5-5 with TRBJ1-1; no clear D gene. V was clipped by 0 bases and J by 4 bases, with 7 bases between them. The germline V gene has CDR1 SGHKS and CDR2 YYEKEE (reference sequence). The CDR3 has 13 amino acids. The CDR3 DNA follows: TGTGCCAGCAGCTTGGGGACCCTCACTGAAGCTTTCTTT. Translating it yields CASSLGTLTEAFF. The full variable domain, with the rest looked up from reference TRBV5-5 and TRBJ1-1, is DAGVTQSPTHLIKTRGQQVTLRCSPISGHKSVSWYQQVLGQGPQFIFQYYEKEERGRGNFPDRFSARQFPNYSSELNVNALLLGDSALYLCASSLGTLTEAFFGQGTRLTVV.

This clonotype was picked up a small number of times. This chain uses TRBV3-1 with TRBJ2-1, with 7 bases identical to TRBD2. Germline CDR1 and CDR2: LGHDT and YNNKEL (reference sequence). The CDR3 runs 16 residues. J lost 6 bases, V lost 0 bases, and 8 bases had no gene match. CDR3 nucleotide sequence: TGTGCCAGCAGCCAAGATCGGACTAGTATAGGCAATGAGCAGTTCTTC. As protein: CASSQDRTSIGNEQFF.

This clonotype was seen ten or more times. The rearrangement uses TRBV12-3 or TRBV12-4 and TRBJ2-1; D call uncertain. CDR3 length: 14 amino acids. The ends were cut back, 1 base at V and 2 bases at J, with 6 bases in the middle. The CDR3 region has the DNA TGTGCCAGCAGTTTAGGGTCTACCTACAATGAGCAGTTCTTC. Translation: CASSLGSTYNEQFF.

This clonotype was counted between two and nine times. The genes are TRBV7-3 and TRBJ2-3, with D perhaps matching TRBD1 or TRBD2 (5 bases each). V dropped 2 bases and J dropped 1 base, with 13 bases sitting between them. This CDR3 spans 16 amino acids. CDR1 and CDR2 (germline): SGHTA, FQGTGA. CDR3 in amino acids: CASSLGTQGGTDTQYF. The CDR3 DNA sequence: TGTGCCAGCAGCTTAGGGACCCAGGGCGGCACAGATACGCAGTATTTT.

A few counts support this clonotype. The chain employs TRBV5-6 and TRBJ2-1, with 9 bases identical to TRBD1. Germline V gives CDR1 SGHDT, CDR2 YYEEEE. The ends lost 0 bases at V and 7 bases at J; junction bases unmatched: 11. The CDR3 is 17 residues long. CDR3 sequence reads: CASSLALTGGAWNEQFF. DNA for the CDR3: TGTGCCAGCAGCTTGGCCCTCACAGGGGGCGCGTGGAATGAGCAGTTCTTC.

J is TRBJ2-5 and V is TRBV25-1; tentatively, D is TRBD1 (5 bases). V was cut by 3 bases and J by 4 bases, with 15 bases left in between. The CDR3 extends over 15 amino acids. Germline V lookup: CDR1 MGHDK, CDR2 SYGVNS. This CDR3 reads CASSEGQGARETQYF. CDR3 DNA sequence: TGTGCCAGCAGTGAGGGCCAAGGGGCACGAGAGACCCAGTACTTC.

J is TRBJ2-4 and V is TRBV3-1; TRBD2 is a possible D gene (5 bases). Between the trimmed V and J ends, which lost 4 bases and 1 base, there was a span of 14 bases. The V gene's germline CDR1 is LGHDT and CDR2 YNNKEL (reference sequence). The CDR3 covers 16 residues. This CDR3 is CASSPRGLEAKNIQYF. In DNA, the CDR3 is TGTGCCAGCAGCCCTAGAGGGCTAGAGGCCAAAAACATTCAGTACTTC.

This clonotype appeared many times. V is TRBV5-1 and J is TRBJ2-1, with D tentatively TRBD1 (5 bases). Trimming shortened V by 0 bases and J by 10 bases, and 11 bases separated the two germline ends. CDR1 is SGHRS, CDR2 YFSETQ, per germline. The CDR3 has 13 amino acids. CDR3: CASSLGKPGEQFF. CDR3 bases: TGCGCCAGCAGCTTGGGAAAACCAGGGGAGCAGTTCTTC.

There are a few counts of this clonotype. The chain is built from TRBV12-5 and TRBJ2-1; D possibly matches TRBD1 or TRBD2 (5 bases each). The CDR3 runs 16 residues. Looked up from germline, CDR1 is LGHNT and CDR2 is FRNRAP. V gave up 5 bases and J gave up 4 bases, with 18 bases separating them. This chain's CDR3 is CASGPGAGRPYNEQFF. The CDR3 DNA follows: TGTGCTAGTGGTCCCGGGGCCGGTAGACCTTACAATGAGCAGTTCTTC.

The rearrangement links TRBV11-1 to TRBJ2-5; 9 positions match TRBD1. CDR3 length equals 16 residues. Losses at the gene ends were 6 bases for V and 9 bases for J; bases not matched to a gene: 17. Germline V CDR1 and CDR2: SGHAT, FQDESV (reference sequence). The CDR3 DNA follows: TGTGCCAGCAGGGCATCCGGGACAGGGAATCTGTTGGCCCAGTACTTC. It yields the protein CASRASGTGNLLAQYF.

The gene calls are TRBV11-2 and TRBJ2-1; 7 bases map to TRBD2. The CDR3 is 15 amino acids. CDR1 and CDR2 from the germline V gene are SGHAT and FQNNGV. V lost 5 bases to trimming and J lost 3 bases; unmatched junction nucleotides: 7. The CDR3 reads CASSPRERVYNEQFF. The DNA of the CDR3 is TGTGCCAGCAGCCCGCGGGAGAGAGTCTACAATGAGCAGTTCTTC.